This TCR beta chain is drawn from a study of CD8 T cells in ankylosing spondylitis. Whole-study findings and limits: A TCR beta motif made of fewer than ten highly homologous variants seemed typical of ankylosing spondylitis blood. From matched ankylosing spondylitis synovial fluid, disease-linked clones were reportedly recovered at significantly enriched levels.

TCRdb redid the calling of the 5' RACE reads with MiXCR, one entry per CDR3 protein. The table shows some 700,000 distinct CDR3 sequences, with under 20% occurring only once. This clonotype showed up many times. What it binds is not known. The TCR was taken from a male donor with ankylosing spondylitis. The specimen sequenced was blood, either unsorted or a sorted T cell fraction (not recorded which).

CDR3 nucleotide sequence: TGCAGCGTTGAATCGTGGAGCGAATATGGCTACACCTTC. Translating it yields CSVESWSEYGYTF. This chain uses TRBV29-1 with TRBJ1-2; no reliable D call. The CDR3 is 13 amino acids. Trimming removed 2 bases from V and 5 bases from J, with 12 bases in between. Germline V gene lookup returns CDR1 SQVTM and CDR2 ANQGSEA.